The 28 T cell receptor beta chains in this list originate from one sample, sequenced in a study of OX40 agonist ivuxolimab in advanced cancers. Some clones are missing from TCRdb's copy, which holds only in-frame ones; the method was immunoSEQ multiplex PCR. The sample includes 15,000 to 20,000 clones, about 80% of them seen just once. Sequencing was performed on CD4+ or CD8+ T cells sorted from blood, taken in a trial of the OX40 agonist ivuxolimab. These receptors were obtained from an adult with an advanced solid tumor such as melanoma, head and neck, liver or kidney cancer.

The rearrangement links TRBV5-1 to TRBJ2-2, with D tentatively TRBD2 (6 bases). The V gene lost 2 bases and the J gene lost 5 bases, with 10 bases spanning the gap. This CDR3 is 14 amino acids long. Germline CDR1 is SGHRS and CDR2 is YFSETQ. Here the CDR3 reads CASSLSGTTGELFF. CDR3 coding DNA: TGCGCCAGCAGCTTATCCGGGACTACCGGGGAGCTGTTTTTT. Full variable domain (missing parts from reference TRBV5-1 and TRBJ2-2): KAGVTQTPRYLIKTRGQQVTLSCSPISGHRSVSWYQQTPGQGLQFLFEYFSETQRNKGNFPGRFSGRQFSNSRSEMNVSTLELGDSALYLCASSLSGTTGELFFGEGSRLTVL.

This clone has only a few counts. The rearrangement joins TRBV11-3 to TRBJ2-2, with D uncertain. V lost 5 bases to trimming and J lost 4 bases, with 5 bases between them. The CDR3 totals 12 residues. Germline assignment: CDR1 SGHNT and CDR2 YENEEA. CDR3 nucleotide sequence: TGTGCCAGCAGCCCAGTCACCGGGGAGCTGTTTTTT. It translates to CASSPVTGELFF.

In the case of this clone: The sample contains more than one DNA sequence encoding this CDR3. V is TRBV9 and J is TRBJ2-3; D is unresolved. V dropped 2 bases and J dropped 4 bases, with 5 bases sitting between them. The V gene's germline CDR1 is SGDLS and CDR2 YYNGEE. The CDR3 has 12 residues. The CDR3 bases are TGTGCCAGCAGCGTTGGGTCAGATACGCAGTATTTT. Its translation: CASSVGSDTQYF.

This sequence joins TRBV7-9 and TRBJ2-7; D unclear. The CDR3 is made up of 13 amino acids. CDR1 is SEHNR and CDR2 is FQNEAQ in the germline V gene (reference sequence). The V end lost 1 base, the J end lost 5 bases, and 9 bases lay between the germline ends. The CDR3 coding sequence is TGTGCCAGCAGCTTAGTGATTGGGCACGAGCAGTACTTC. This encodes CASSLVIGHEQYF.

This clone was counted only a few times. The rearrangement links TRBV27 to TRBJ2-1, with 12 bases that match TRBD1. The CDR3 loop spans 16 amino acids. In germline, CDR1 is MNHEY, CDR2 SMNVEV (reference sequence). V gave up 5 bases and J gave up 8 bases; unmatched junction bases: 10. This CDR3 reads CASSKPGTGGLYEQFF. The CDR3 DNA follows: TGTGCCAGCAGTAAACCCGGGACAGGGGGCTTGTATGAGCAGTTCTTC.

The chain combines TRBV7-2 with TRBJ2-3; D possibly matches TRBD1 or TRBD2 (7 bases each). This CDR3 has 15 amino acids. CDR1 and CDR2 from the germline V gene are SGHTA and FQGNSA. With 6 bases removed from V and 0 bases from J, the gap between germline ends came to 13 bases. The CDR3 loop is CASSQGGFSTDTQYF. In DNA, the CDR3 is TGTGCCAGCAGTCAGGGGGGGTTCAGCACAGATACGCAGTATTTT.

J is TRBJ2-7 and V is TRBV11-2; 8 nucleotides match TRBD1. This CDR3 is built from 16 residues. The V gene's germline CDR1 is SGHAT and CDR2 FQNNGV. Trimming at V came to 5 bases and at J to 0 bases, leaving 9 bases not matched to a gene. DNA for the CDR3: TGTGCCAGCAGCCCTTGGACAGGGCTCAGCTCCTACGAGCAGTACTTC. This gives the protein CASSPWTGLSSYEQYF.

J is TRBJ2-7 and V is TRBV13, with D tentatively TRBD2 (6 bases). Germline V gene data show CDR1 as PRHDT and CDR2 as FYEKMQ (reference sequence). V was shortened by 2 bases and J by 1 base, with 12 bases between the two germline ends. This CDR3 comprises 15 residues. The CDR3 spells CASSLRRGASYEQYF. Written as DNA, the CDR3 is TGTGCCAGCAGCTTACGGCGGGGCGCTTCCTACGAGCAGTACTTC.

J is TRBJ2-7 and V is TRBV6-6; D remains unclear. The CDR3 is made up of 12 amino acids. V was pared by 0 bases and J by 5 bases, with 5 bases between. Germline V gene lookup returns CDR1 MNHNY and CDR2 SVGAGI (reference sequence). CDR3 DNA sequence: TGTGCCAGCAGTTACTCGCGACACGAGCAGTACTTC. As protein: CASSYSRHEQYF.

This chain connects TRBV27 to TRBJ2-7; 7 bases match TRBD2. Germline trimming cut 4 bases from V and 1 base from J; bases unmatched to any gene: 1. There are 13 residues in the CDR3. The germline V gene has CDR1 MNHEY and CDR2 SMNVEV (reference sequence). The CDR3 DNA is TGTGCCAGCAGTTGGGAGGGATCCTACGAGCAGTACTTC. It specifies CASSWEGSYEQYF.

This chain links TRBV28 with TRBJ2-2; 10 bases are a match to TRBD1. The germline gives CDR1 MDHEN, CDR2 SYDVKM. V was pared by 1 base and J by 6 bases, with 5 bases of the junction left unmatched. The CDR3 totals 16 residues. CDR3 loop: CASSLSGTGVAGELFF. DNA of the CDR3: TGTGCCAGCAGTTTATCCGGGACAGGGGTGGCCGGGGAGCTGTTTTTT.

The V gene is TRBV5-1, the J gene TRBJ2-7, with 9 bases lining up with TRBD1. Trimming took 0 bases from V and 2 from J; bases not matched to a gene: 9. CDR1 is SGHRS and CDR2 is YFSETQ in the germline V gene. The CDR3 sequence is 17 residues long. The CDR3 DNA follows: TGCGCCAGCAGCTTGGCGGGACAGGGCTTATTACCCTACGAGCAGTACTTC. Amino acid sequence: CASSLAGQGLLPYEQYF.

This chain links TRBV6-5 with TRBJ1-1, with D uncertain. Trimming stripped 2 bases from V and 0 bases from J, with 4 bases between. The CDR3 spans 13 residues. The germline gives CDR1 MNHEY, CDR2 SVGAGI. The CDR3 region is CASSYGMNTEAFF. CDR3 DNA: TGTGCCAGCAGTTACGGGATGAACACTGAAGCTTTCTTT.

The genes are TRBV15 and TRBJ1-6; D is undetermined. This CDR3 comprises 15 residues. Trimming stripped 0 bases from V and 10 bases from J, with 13 bases between. Per the germline V gene, CDR1 is LNHNV and CDR2 is YYDKDF (reference sequence). The CDR3 loop reads CATSRDWRSGSPLHF. The CDR3 coding sequence is TGTGCCACCAGCAGAGATTGGCGCTCGGGGTCACCCCTCCACTTT.

The gene calls are TRBV9 and TRBJ2-5, with unresolved D. CDR3 length: 11 residues. Germline V CDR1 and CDR2: SGDLS, YYNGEE. V was clipped by 3 bases and J by 5 bases, with 5 bases between them. The chain's CDR3 is CASSASETQYF. Written as DNA, the CDR3 is TGTGCCAGCAGCGCCTCGGAGACCCAGTACTTC. The variable domain in full, with the rest retrieved from reference TRBV9 and TRBJ2-5, is DSGVTQTPKHLITATGQRVTLRCSPRSGDLSVYWYQQSLDQGLQFLIQYYNGEERAKGNILERFSAQQFPDLHSELNLSSLELGDSALYFCASSASETQYFGPGTRLLVL.

V usage is TRBV7-9 and J usage is TRBJ2-5; D ambiguous. CDR1 SEHNR and CDR2 FQNEAQ come from the germline V gene (reference sequence). V lost 1 base to trimming and J lost 0 bases, with 15 bases between them. The CDR3 length is 17 residues. CDR3 loop: CASSLGTIDLYQETQYF. DNA of the CDR3: TGTGCCAGCAGCTTAGGTACTATCGACCTGTACCAAGAGACCCAGTACTTC.

In DNA form, the CDR3 reads TGTGCCAGCAGCGTGGAGGCACCGTCGTGGAATGAGCAGTTCTTC. This gives the protein CASSVEAPSWNEQFF. The rearrangement uses TRBV11-2 and TRBJ2-1; D possibly corresponds to TRBD2 (5 bases). V lost 5 bases to trimming and J lost 7 bases, with 18 bases between them. The CDR3 is made up of 15 amino acids. Germline V lookup: CDR1 SGHAT, CDR2 FQNNGV. The complete variable domain, with remaining parts taken from reference TRBV11-2 and TRBJ2-1, reads EAGVAQSPRYKIIEKRQSVAFWCNPISGHATLYWYQQILGQGPKLLIQFQNNGVVDDSQLPKDRFSAERLKGVDSTLKIQPAKLEDSAVYLCASSVEAPSWNEQFFGPGTRLTVL.

This clone was picked up a small number of times. J is TRBJ1-5 and V is TRBV6-1, with D unresolved. Deletions cut 6 bases from V and 5 bases from J, with 8 bases between. The germline V gene has CDR1 MNHNS and CDR2 SASEGT. The CDR3 runs 12 residues. The CDR3 here is CASRSGYQPQHF. In DNA form, the CDR3 reads TGTGCCAGCAGATCGGGGTATCAGCCCCAGCATTTT.

In this sample, this clone turned up once. The chain recombines TRBV6-5 with TRBJ1-2, with 7 bases fitting TRBD1. V was clipped by 0 bases and J by 13 bases; unmatched bases: 11. The CDR3 runs to 14 residues. Germline CDR1 and CDR2: MNHEY and SVGAGI. The CDR3 DNA reads as TGTGCCAGCAGTTACTCCCCCAGGGGGAGGGACCTCACCTTC. It codes for CASSYSPRGRDLTF.

The chain recombines TRBV4-1 with TRBJ1-1; weak D call: TRBD1 (6 bases). Trimming removed 3 bases at V and 11 bases at J, with 25 bases between. Germline CDR1 MGHRA, CDR2 YSYEKL. The CDR3 loop spans 16 amino acids. Here the CDR3 reads CASSHQLGGALKWAFF. The CDR3 DNA reads as TGCGCCAGCAGCCATCAACTGGGGGGGGCCTTGAAATGGGCTTTCTTT.

The genes are TRBV2 and TRBJ1-4; TRBD1 might be the D (5 bases). Germline CDR1 and CDR2: SNHLY and FYNNEI. The CDR3 sequence is 13 residues long. Trimming took 9 bases from V and 5 from J, leaving 13 bases between them. The CDR3 region has the DNA TGTGCCAGGCCGGGACGGAGAAATGAAAAACTGTTTTTT. This codes for CARPGRRNEKLFF.

The DNA of the CDR3 is TGTGCCAGCAGCTTAGCGCTCGGATGGGAAGGCAGAAACACCATATATTTT. Translating it yields CASSLALGWEGRNTIYF. This chain uses TRBV11-1 with TRBJ1-3, with D unresolved. Germline CDR1 SGHAT, CDR2 FQDESV (reference sequence). This CDR3 is built from 17 residues. V was pared by 0 bases and J by 5 bases, with 17 bases between.

The V and J genes are TRBV7-6 and TRBJ2-1; D unclear. This CDR3 comprises 14 residues. With 2 bases removed from V and 5 bases from J, the gap between germline ends came to 10 bases. Germline V gives CDR1 SGHVS, CDR2 FNYEAQ. CDR3 nucleotides: TGTGCCAGCAGCTTATTTACTCGTCACAATGAGCAGTTCTTC. Protein product: CASSLFTRHNEQFF.

This clone has only a few counts. This chain connects TRBV5-5 to TRBJ1-6; the match to TRBD1 covers 8 bases. The CDR3 has 15 amino acids. V shed 4 bases, J shed 9 bases, and the junction held 9 bases outside the gene matches. In germline, CDR1 is SGHKS, CDR2 YYEKEE (reference sequence). CDR3 DNA sequence: TGTGCCAGCAGCGCACGACAGGGGTGGAGTTCACCCCTCCACTTT. It translates to CASSARQGWSSPLHF.

The chain has TRBV9 and TRBJ1-3; D is ambiguous. The V gene's germline CDR1 is SGDLS and CDR2 YYNGEE. Trimming shortened V by 4 bases and J by 4 bases, and 3 bases separated the two germline ends. The CDR3 is 11 amino acids. CDR3 DNA: TGTGCCAGCAGCCGAGGAAACACCATATATTTT. It codes for CASSRGNTIYF. Based on the CDR3 plus reference TRBV9 and TRBJ1-3, the full variable domain is DSGVTQTPKHLITATGQRVTLRCSPRSGDLSVYWYQQSLDQGLQFLIQYYNGEERAKGNILERFSAQQFPDLHSELNLSSLELGDSALYFCASSRGNTIYFGEGSWLTVV.

The rearrangement uses TRBV28 and TRBJ2-5, with D possibly being TRBD1 or TRBD2 (6 bases each). The CDR3 is 13 residues long. The V gene lost 1 base and the J gene lost 6 bases, with 9 bases spanning the gap. Germline V gene sequence: CDR1 MDHEN, CDR2 SYDVKM. CDR3: CASSLFGGKTQYF. The CDR3 bases are TGTGCCAGCAGTTTATTCGGGGGCAAGACCCAGTACTTC.

The V and J genes are TRBV6-5 and TRBJ1-2; D call uncertain. Trimming pared 7 bases from V and 8 bases from J, leaving 11 bases between. This CDR3 contains 11 residues. Germline assignment: CDR1 MNHEY and CDR2 SVGAGI. Here the CDR3 reads CASMWFEGYTF. The CDR3 bases are TGTGCCAGCATGTGGTTTGAGGGCTACACCTTC.

The V gene is TRBV4-1, the J gene TRBJ1-4; D is undetermined. CDR1 MGHRA and CDR2 YSYEKL come from the germline V gene. V was clipped by 3 bases and J by 3 bases, with 14 bases between them. The CDR3 runs 16 residues. The CDR3 DNA is TGCGCCAGCAGCCACAGCGGTCCGGGAGCTAATGAAAAACTGTTTTTT. Its protein is CASSHSGPGANEKLFF.